This T cell receptor (beta chain) was captured by sequencing in a study of cytomegalovirus exposure and HLA in healthy donors. Study conclusions and caveats: Most sequenced TCRs were rare (though some public TCRs occurred in many donors). The study labeled approximately 150 TCR beta chains cytomegalovirus-associated.

Details on this clone: Its antigen is not known.

These donors were members of the 120-subject validation cohort, a group separate from the roughly 670-subject first cohort. Method: immunoSEQ multiplex PCR; TCRdb's copy keeps in-frame clones and lacks some. The top ten clones hold 1.4% of a sample with 47,000 or so clones, 92% of them seen once. This TCR derives from a man aged 18 to 30 in good health and CMV-seronegative. Sequencing was done on a sample of PBMCs.

For the CDR3, the DNA is TGTGCCAGCAGTGGGCGGGACGGCTACGAGCAGTACTTC. Protein sequence: CASSGRDGYEQYF. This chain links TRBV6-1 with TRBJ2-7; maybe TRBD2 (6 bases). Trimming removed 4 bases at V and 3 bases at J, with 10 bases between. CDR1 is MNHNS, CDR2 SASEGT, per germline. The CDR3 contains 13 residues.